These 18 T cell receptor beta chains were all obtained from the same sample, sequenced in a study of shared clonotypes between healthy human individuals. Sequenced by immunoSEQ multiplex PCR; TCRdb stores in-frame clones only, minus some. Seen here are roughly 2,500,000 clones, 93% observed once, and the top ten hold about 0.39%. Sequencing was carried out using naive CD4+ T cells from PBMCs. Subset of the sample: CD45RA+ positively selected. All receptors come from a man between 18 and 35 years old in good health. Some clones in this sample may be carry-over from other donors' samples.

This clone has only one observation. The V call is TRBV9, the J call TRBJ2-3; maybe TRBD1 (5 bases). The V gene's germline CDR1 is SGDLS and CDR2 YYNGEE. The CDR3 has 15 residues. V lost 1 base to trimming and J lost 2 bases, with 11 bases between them. CDR3 coding DNA: TGTGCCAGCAGCGTACAGGGATTATACACAGATACGCAGTATTTT. This codes for CASSVQGLYTDTQYF.

The V and J genes are TRBV7-9 and TRBJ2-7; no clear D. The germline gives CDR1 SEHNR, CDR2 FQNEAQ (reference sequence). CDR3 length: 13 residues. V was trimmed by 2 bases and J by 4 bases, leaving 9 bases between them. CDR3 bases: TGTGCCAGCAGCTTACTGGTCCAATACGAGCAGTACTTC. Its translation: CASSLLVQYEQYF.

J is TRBJ2-7 and V is TRBV29-1, with no clear D. With 6 bases removed from V and 4 bases from J, the gap between germline ends came to 10 bases. CDR3 length: 11 amino acids. Germline V gives CDR1 SQVTM, CDR2 ANQGSEA. CDR3 sequence reads: CSVAVGYEQYF. The DNA of the CDR3 is TGCAGCGTCGCAGTTGGGTACGAGCAGTACTTC.

The genes are TRBV7-6 and TRBJ2-5, with 9 positions matching TRBD1. The germline gives CDR1 SGHVS, CDR2 FNYEAQ. The CDR3 totals 16 residues. V gave up 1 base and J gave up 3 bases; unmatched junction bases: 6. The DNA for the CDR3 is TGTGCCAGCAGCTTAGAGCCCGGGACAGGGAAAGAGACCCAGTACTTC. This codes for CASSLEPGTGKETQYF.

To note about this clone: The junction departs from germline at one end; a sequencing error may be responsible. The chain recombines TRBV27 with TRBJ2-3; 7 bases match TRBD2. Germline V gives CDR1 MNHEY, CDR2 SMNVEV (reference sequence). The CDR3 spans 15 residues. CDR3 residues: CASSLSNPTSSSQAF. CDR3 DNA sequence: TGTGCCAGCAGTTTATCCAACCCGACTAGCTCCTCTCAGGCTTTT.

The chain links TRBV19 to TRBJ1-5; maybe TRBD1 (5 bases). The ends were cut back, 10 bases at V and 0 bases at J, with 10 bases in the middle. This CDR3 contains 13 residues. Per germline, CDR1 LNHDA and CDR2 SQIVND (reference sequence). The CDR3 region is CATRDGSNQPQHF. The CDR3 bases are TGTGCCACGCGGGACGGTAGCAATCAGCCCCAGCATTTT. The entire variable domain, with the rest obtained from reference TRBV19 and TRBJ1-5, is as follows: DGGITQSPKYLFRKEGQNVTLSCEQNLNHDAMYWYRQDPGQGLRLIYYSQIVNDFQKGDIAEGYSVSREKKESFPLTVTSAQKNPTAFYLCATRDGSNQPQHFGDGTRLSIL.

The chain links TRBV27 to TRBJ2-5, with D possibly being TRBD1 or TRBD2 (5 bases each). The germline gives CDR1 MNHEY, CDR2 SMNVEV (reference sequence). The V end was cut by 6 bases, the J end by 1 base, with 15 bases between. The CDR3 contains 15 residues. The CDR3 bases are TGTGCCAGCAGCCATGGGACGCATCCCCAAGAGACCCAGTACTTC. Translating it yields CASSHGTHPQETQYF.

This chain links TRBV29-1 with TRBJ2-5, with 9 bases identical to TRBD1. The CDR3 contains 12 residues. The V gene's germline CDR1 is SQVTM and CDR2 ANQGSEA. Trimming at V came to 7 bases and at J to 11 bases, leaving 11 bases not matched to a gene. The DNA of the CDR3 is TGCAGCGCTAAGACAGGGGGTCAGGAGCAGTACTTC. Translated: CSAKTGGQEQYF.

The CDR3 protein is CASTPWTAEQYF. The CDR3 DNA follows: TGTGCCAGCACCCCGTGGACAGCCGAGCAGTACTTC. The rearrangement joins TRBV2 to TRBJ2-7, with D possibly matching TRBD1 (6 bases). Trimming removed 7 bases from V and 6 bases from J, with 13 bases in between. This CDR3 is 12 amino acids long. Germline V gene sequence: CDR1 SNHLY, CDR2 FYNNEI.

This sequence joins TRBV2 and TRBJ2-2; 11 bases match TRBD2. The CDR3 spans 18 residues. Trimming took 6 bases from V and 3 from J; bases not matched to a gene: 12. Germline assignment: CDR1 SNHLY and CDR2 FYNNEI. The CDR3 sequence is CASSTSGTSGRDTGELFF. CDR3 DNA: TGTGCCAGCAGCACATCCGGGACTAGCGGACGAGACACCGGGGAGCTGTTTTTT.

The chain links TRBV28 to TRBJ1-2; weak D call: TRBD1 (6 bases). The CDR3 runs 12 residues. V shed 6 bases and J shed 5 bases, with 10 bases lying between them. CDR1 and CDR2 (germline): MDHEN, SYDVKM. The DNA of the CDR3 is TGTGCCAGCAGGGGGACACTTTATGGCTACACCTTC. Translating it yields CASRGTLYGYTF.

This clone was picked up one time. Other nucleotide sequences from this sample produce the same CDR3. The chain combines TRBV9 with TRBJ2-5; D might be TRBD2 (5 bases). Germline CDR1 is SGDLS and CDR2 is YYNGEE. The CDR3 length is 13 residues. Trimming pared 0 bases from V and 5 bases from J, leaving 8 bases between. This CDR3 is CASSVVGSETQYF. The CDR3 DNA reads TGTGCCAGCAGCGTAGTGGGGAGTGAGACCCAGTACTTC.

The chain combines TRBV2 with TRBJ2-7; TRBD1 aligns across 11 bases. Germline CDR1 and CDR2: SNHLY and FYNNEI. Losses at the gene ends were 8 bases for V and 7 bases for J; bases not matched to a gene: 10. This CDR3 spans 14 amino acids. CDR3: CASSRDRGLGEQYF. The DNA for the CDR3 is TGTGCCAGCTCGCGGGACAGGGGGTTGGGGGAGCAGTACTTC.

Regarding this clone: The sample carries other DNA sequences with the same CDR3. This chain uses TRBV28 with TRBJ2-7; 11 bases map to TRBD2. V was clipped by 3 bases and J by 1 base; unmatched bases: 2. The CDR3 has 15 amino acids. The germline CDR1 and CDR2 sequences are MDHEN and SYDVKM. The CDR3, as DNA: TGTGCCAGCAGTTTTAGGACTAGCGGGTCCTACGAGCAGTACTTC. It codes for CASSFRTSGSYEQYF.

On this clone itself: The sample contains more than one DNA sequence encoding this CDR3. This CDR3 reads CASSQVGYEQFF. The CDR3 nucleotides are TGTGCCAGCAGCCAAGTCGGTTATGAGCAGTTCTTC. The V call is TRBV4-2, the J call TRBJ2-1; no reliable D call. The CDR3 spans 12 residues. Trimming pared 1 base from V and 8 bases from J, leaving 6 bases between. CDR1 and CDR2 (germline): LGHNA, YNFKEQ.

This chain connects TRBV11-2 to TRBJ2-7; 8 bases line up with TRBD1. Trimming removed 4 bases from V and 5 bases from J; junction bases left unmatched: 10. Germline V CDR1 and CDR2: SGHAT, FQNNGV. The CDR3 contains 15 residues. CDR3 protein: CASSSWGQGAHEQYF. In DNA form, the CDR3 reads TGTGCCAGCAGCTCCTGGGGGCAGGGGGCCCACGAGCAGTACTTC.

The CDR3 coding sequence is TGTGCCAGCAGCCCCCACGCCGGGACAGGGGGTCTTGAAGCTTTCTTT. Its translation is CASSPHAGTGGLEAFF. V is TRBV9 and J is TRBJ1-1, with 11 bases lining up with TRBD1. CDR3 length equals 16 residues. CDR1 and CDR2 from the germline V gene are SGDLS and YYNGEE. The J segment lost 7 bases and the V segment lost 4 bases, leaving 12 bases of the junction unmatched.

This rearrangement joins TRBV7-9 to TRBJ2-5; 7 bases align to TRBD1. This CDR3 region has 16 residues. CDR1 and CDR2 from the germline V gene are SEHNR and FQNEAQ (reference sequence). The J segment lost 6 bases and the V segment lost 1 base, leaving 11 bases of the junction unmatched. CDR3: CASSLEPLRQGKTQYF. CDR3 sequence (DNA): TGTGCCAGCAGCTTAGAGCCCCTAAGACAGGGAAAGACCCAGTACTTC.